This TCR beta chain was captured in a study of CD8 T cells in ankylosing spondylitis. Library preparation for TCR beta used quantitative 5'-RACE with molecular barcodes. MiXCR, applied by TCRdb to the 5' RACE reads, yields one record per CDR3 protein. The sample holds 200,000 to 250,000 distinct CDR3 sequences, 30% to 35% seen once. Whole-study findings and limits: In synovial fluid and blood from reactive arthritis, some motif variants were previously reported. Characteristic of ankylosing spondylitis blood, it appeared, was a TCR beta motif comprising several highly homologous variants. Disease-linked clones reportedly showed significant enrichment in matched ankylosing spondylitis synovial fluid.

Germline trimming cut 6 bases from V and 3 bases from J; bases unmatched to any gene: 7. The CDR3 contains 14 residues. CDR1 and CDR2 (germline): SQVTM, ANQGSEA. There are a few counts of this clonotype. Antigen specificity is unknown. Sample: blood, either unsorted or a sorted T cell fraction (not recorded which). The chain joins TRBV29-1 to TRBJ2-1; 8 positions match TRBD1. The receptor comes from a male donor with ankylosing spondylitis or in good health (not recorded which). The CDR3 DNA is TGCAGCGTAATCAGGGGGCCCGGCTACAATGAGCAGTTCTTC. Protein sequence: CSVIRGPGYNEQFF.